Below, 21 T cell receptor beta chains from the same sample are listed, as sequenced in a study of T-cell reconstitution after alpha-beta-depleted transplantation in children. Unique molecular identifiers were used in preparing the TCRbeta library. TCRdb passed the PCR reads through MiXCR, listing each CDR3 protein once. The sample lists approximately 250,000 distinct CDR3 sequences, around 8.9% seen once, with about 5% in the top ten. Specimen: PBMCs from the stem cell graft donor, collected from the stem cell graft. The receptors originated from a human donor who donated a stem cell graft to a child with SCID.

This clonotype has ten or more counts. The rearrangement joins TRBV20-1 to TRBJ2-7; the D gene is possibly TRBD1 (6 bases). The germline V gene has CDR1 DFQATT and CDR2 SNEGSKA (reference sequence). The CDR3 runs to 12 residues. V dropped 3 bases and J dropped 3 bases, with 9 bases sitting between them. CDR3 bases: TGCAGTGCTAGCGGCAGGGGCTACGAGCAGTACTTC. Amino acid sequence: CSASGRGYEQYF.

This clonotype was recorded at least ten times. V is TRBV10-3 and J is TRBJ2-3, with 9 bases matching TRBD1. The V gene end was trimmed by 4 bases and the J gene end by 4 bases; junction bases not matched to a gene: 3. From germline, CDR1 is ENHRY and CDR2 SYGVKD. This CDR3 spans 14 amino acids. CDR3 DNA sequence: TGTGCCATCAGTGCGACAGGGGGGGCAGATACGCAGTATTTT. Its protein product is CAISATGGADTQYF.

J is TRBJ2-3 and V is TRBV19; unclear D gene. Trimming took 4 bases from V and 4 from J, leaving 12 bases between them. CDR3 length: 14 residues. Germline V CDR1 and CDR2: LNHDA, SQIVND (reference sequence). CDR3 coding DNA: TGTGCCAGTAGTAACGCCGGGCCTGCAGATACGCAGTATTTT. This translates into CASSNAGPADTQYF.

This clonotype was counted only a few times. V is TRBV12-3 or TRBV12-4 and J is TRBJ1-1; unclear D gene. Trimming took 3 bases from V and 6 from J, leaving 17 bases between them. The CDR3 is made up of 15 amino acids. CDR3 region: CASSFDTLGRAEAFF. The CDR3, as DNA: TGTGCCAGCAGTTTTGATACCCTGGGTAGGGCTGAAGCTTTCTTT.

This clonotype was counted ten times or more. V gene TRBV5-1 combines with J gene TRBJ2-5, with D possibly being TRBD1 (7 bases). Germline assignment: CDR1 SGHRS and CDR2 YFSETQ. V lost 0 bases and J 1 base, leaving 13 bases between the germline ends. The CDR3 is 16 amino acids. CDR3: CASSLGQGGIQETQYF. CDR3 bases: TGCGCCAGCAGCTTGGGACAGGGAGGAATCCAAGAGACCCAGTACTTC.

At least ten counts were recorded for this clonotype. V gene TRBV5-1 combines with J gene TRBJ2-7, with 7 bases fitting TRBD1. Germline loops: CDR1 SGHRS, CDR2 YFSETQ. Trimming cost V 1 base and J 0 bases; bases outside gene matches: 4. The CDR3 loop spans 15 amino acids. This CDR3 reads CASSLQGVGSYEQYF. The CDR3 DNA reads as TGCGCCAGCAGCTTGCAGGGGGTCGGCTCCTACGAGCAGTACTTC.

The sample holds many counts of this clonotype. The chain links TRBV9 to TRBJ2-3, with 8 bases matching TRBD2. The germline V gene encodes CDR1 SGDLS and CDR2 YYNGEE. V was clipped by 2 bases and J by 2 bases; unmatched bases: 7. This CDR3 comprises 16 residues. The CDR3 spells CASSVDSGENTDTQYF. As DNA, the CDR3 is TGTGCCAGCAGCGTGGATAGCGGGGAGAACACAGATACGCAGTATTTT.

This clonotype was seen only a few times. This chain uses TRBV5-1 with TRBJ2-5, with D tentatively TRBD2 (5 bases). CDR1 and CDR2 (germline): SGHRS, YFSETQ. Trimming took off 1 base at V and 4 bases at J, with 14 bases between the two ends. The CDR3 loop spans 15 amino acids. CDR3 nucleotides: TGCGCCAGCAGCTTGATAGGCAGGAGGATAGAGACCCAGTACTTC. This gives the protein CASSLIGRRIETQYF.

This clonotype was recorded many times. The chain links TRBV5-5 to TRBJ1-1; no definite D call. CDR1 and CDR2 (germline): SGHKS, YYEKEE (reference sequence). There are 14 residues in the CDR3. Trimming pared 2 bases from V and 6 bases from J, leaving 14 bases between. DNA of the CDR3: TGTGCCAGCAGCTTTGCCACCGTTATTGCTGAAGCTTTCTTT. Protein product: CASSFATVIAEAFF.

This clonotype was recorded many times. The V and J genes are TRBV4-2 and TRBJ2-3; 9 bases line up with TRBD2. Germline V gives CDR1 LGHNA, CDR2 YNFKEQ. The junction had 6 bases not matched to a gene; V was cut back by 4 bases and J by 1 base. The CDR3 consists of 16 residues. CDR3 in amino acids: CASSPKIAGGTDTQYF. The CDR3 nucleotides read TGTGCCAGCAGCCCGAAGATAGCGGGGGGCACAGATACGCAGTATTTT.

Ten or more counts support this clonotype. V and J are TRBV20-1 and TRBJ1-1; D is ambiguous. The CDR3 is made up of 15 amino acids. Trimming removed 3 bases at V and 1 base at J, with 15 bases between. Looked up from germline, CDR1 is DFQATT and CDR2 is SNEGSKA (reference sequence). This CDR3 reads CSASSPFGRNTEAFF. The CDR3, as DNA: TGCAGTGCTAGCTCCCCCTTCGGCAGGAACACTGAAGCTTTCTTT.

This clonotype came up many times. V gene TRBV20-1 combines with J gene TRBJ1-5, with 11 bases lining up with TRBD1. The CDR3 sequence is 16 residues long. The V gene end was trimmed by 4 bases and the J gene end by 7 bases; junction bases not matched to a gene: 12. Germline-derived CDR1 and CDR2 are DFQATT and SNEGSKA (reference sequence). The CDR3 loop reads CSANFAGTGGGQPQHF. In DNA form, the CDR3 reads TGCAGTGCTAATTTTGCCGGGACAGGGGGTGGGCAGCCCCAGCATTTT.

This clonotype was seen repeatedly, ten times or more. The V and J genes are TRBV12-3 or TRBV12-4 and TRBJ1-5; D gene ambiguous. This CDR3 comprises 14 residues. V dropped 6 bases and J dropped 2 bases, with 11 bases sitting between them. The CDR3 here is CASRRNEGNQPQHF. The CDR3 DNA reads TGTGCCAGCAGGCGGAACGAGGGCAATCAGCCCCAGCATTTT.

The chain is built from TRBV5-1 and TRBJ1-1; no reliable D call. Deletions cut 9 bases from V and 12 bases from J, with 24 bases between. The CDR3 consists of 13 residues. Germline values: CDR1 SGHRS, CDR2 YFSETQ. CDR3 DNA: TGCGCCAACACCGCCGCCGGCGACACCGAGTCTTTCTTT. Protein product: CANTAAGDTESFF.

The chain joins TRBV20-1 to TRBJ2-3; D may be TRBD1 or TRBD2 (5 bases each). The length of the CDR3 is 12 residues. Germline CDR1 and CDR2: DFQATT and SNEGSKA (reference sequence). Between the trimmed V and J ends, which lost 4 bases and 6 bases, there was a span of 11 bases. CDR3 coding DNA: TGCAGTGCTACTAAGTGGGACGATACGCAGTATTTT. Protein sequence: CSATKWDDTQYF.

This clonotype was detected ten times or more. The chain employs TRBV27 and TRBJ2-7; weak D call: TRBD2 (6 bases). The germline V gene has CDR1 MNHEY and CDR2 SMNVEV (reference sequence). This CDR3 contains 12 residues. The V end lost 3 bases, the J end lost 3 bases, and 6 bases lay between the germline ends. CDR3 loop: CASSFGGYEQYF. Here the CDR3 DNA reads TGTGCCAGCAGTTTCGGGGGCTACGAGCAGTACTTC.

This clonotype was counted at least ten times. The rearrangement links TRBV5-1 to TRBJ2-2; D gene uncertain. The V gene's germline CDR1 is SGHRS and CDR2 YFSETQ. This CDR3 comprises 14 residues. The V gene lost 4 bases and the J gene lost 2 bases, with 9 bases spanning the gap. CDR3 coding DNA: TGCGCCAGCAGCCAGACTGTTAACACCGGGGAGCTGTTTTTT. It translates to CASSQTVNTGELFF.

This clonotype has a count of ten or more. The chain has TRBV27 and TRBJ1-3; 7 positions agree with TRBD1. This CDR3 is built from 15 residues. Germline-derived CDR1 and CDR2 are MNHEY and SMNVEV (reference sequence). V shed 2 bases, J shed 4 bases, and the junction held 5 bases outside the gene matches. In DNA form, the CDR3 reads TGTGCCAGCAGTTTAAAGGGGACAGCGGGAAACACCATATATTTT. Translated: CASSLKGTAGNTIYF.

This clonotype was observed many times. The V call is TRBV3-1, the J call TRBJ1-5; no definite D call. The ends were cut back, 3 bases at V and 2 bases at J, with 11 bases in the middle. The CDR3 is made up of 15 amino acids. Germline CDR1 reads LGHDT; CDR2 reads YNNKEL (reference sequence). CDR3 sequence reads: CASSQTSAGNQPQHF. CDR3 DNA: TGTGCCAGCAGCCAGACGTCGGCAGGCAATCAGCCCCAGCATTTT.

This clonotype was counted ten times or more. The chain combines TRBV5-1 with TRBJ2-7; D may match TRBD1 or TRBD2 (5 bases each). Germline CDR1 is SGHRS and CDR2 is YFSETQ. The germline V and J ends were trimmed by 0 bases and 5 bases, with 12 bases remaining between them. The CDR3 extends over 14 amino acids. DNA of the CDR3: TGCGCCAGCAGCTTGGGGCAGGGAGTCCACGAGCAGTACTTC. Amino acid sequence: CASSLGQGVHEQYF. Based on the CDR3 plus reference TRBV5-1 and TRBJ2-7, the full variable domain is KAGVTQTPRYLIKTRGQQVTLSCSPISGHRSVSWYQQTPGQGLQFLFEYFSETQRNKGNFPGRFSGRQFSNSRSEMNVSTLELGDSALYLCASSLGQGVHEQYFGPGTRLTVT.

This clonotype turned up a few times. The V gene is TRBV28, the J gene TRBJ2-5; TRBD2 matches at 7 bases. The CDR3 covers 15 residues. The ends lost 4 bases at V and 4 bases at J; junction bases unmatched: 9. The germline CDR1 and CDR2 sequences are MDHEN and SYDVKM. The CDR3: CASSSPMGGGETQYF. CDR3 nucleotide sequence: TGTGCCAGCAGTTCCCCGATGGGGGGGGGAGAGACCCAGTACTTC.